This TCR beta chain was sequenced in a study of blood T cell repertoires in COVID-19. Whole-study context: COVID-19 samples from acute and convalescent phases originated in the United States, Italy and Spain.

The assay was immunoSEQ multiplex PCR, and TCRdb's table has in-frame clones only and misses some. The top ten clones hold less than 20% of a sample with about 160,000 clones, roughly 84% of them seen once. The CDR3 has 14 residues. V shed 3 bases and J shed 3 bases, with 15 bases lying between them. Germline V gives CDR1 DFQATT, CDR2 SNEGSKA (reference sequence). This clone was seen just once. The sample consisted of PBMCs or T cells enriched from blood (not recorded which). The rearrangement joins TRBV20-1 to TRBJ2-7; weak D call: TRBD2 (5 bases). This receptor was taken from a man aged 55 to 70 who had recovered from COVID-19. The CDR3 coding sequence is TGCAGTGCTAGTTCCGGGGTACGGGGCTACGAGCAGTACTTC. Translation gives CSASSGVRGYEQYF.